Below are 32 T cell receptor beta chains sequenced from a single sample in a study of blood T cell repertoires in COVID-19. Some clones are missing from TCRdb's copy, which holds only in-frame ones; the method was immunoSEQ multiplex PCR. The sample holds about 480,000 clones, 85% to 90% seen once. The specimen sequenced was peripheral blood. The source of these receptors is a woman aged 50 to 65 with COVID-19, enrolled during active disease.

V is TRBV6-5 and J is TRBJ2-1; 8 bases are a match to TRBD2. V shed 7 bases, J shed 6 bases, and the junction held 5 bases outside the gene matches. Per the germline V gene, CDR1 is MNHEY and CDR2 is SVGAGI. CDR3 size: 13 residues. The CDR3 DNA reads as TGTGCCAGCAATGCGGGGGGCTCCAATGAGCAGTTCTTC. The encoded protein is CASNAGGSNEQFF.

CDR3 loop: CASSLDRRLIDYGYTF. For the CDR3, the DNA is TGTGCCAGCAGCTTGGACAGGAGATTGATTGACTATGGCTACACCTTC. The gene calls are TRBV5-5 and TRBJ1-2; perhaps TRBD1 as D (5 bases). Trimming took 0 bases from V and 3 from J, leaving 15 bases between them. The CDR3 runs 16 residues. CDR1 and CDR2 from the germline V gene are SGHKS and YYEKEE (reference sequence).

The J gene is TRBJ2-7, the V gene TRBV11-1, with D possibly being TRBD1 (6 bases). The germline V gene encodes CDR1 SGHAT and CDR2 FQDESV (reference sequence). The CDR3 has 13 residues. The ends were cut back, 6 bases at V and 2 bases at J, with 11 bases in the middle. This chain's CDR3 is CASSRQVTYEQYF. The CDR3 nucleotides read TGTGCCAGCAGTCGACAGGTTACCTACGAGCAGTACTTC.

This clone appeared a few times. The gene calls are TRBV2 and TRBJ1-2; maybe TRBD1 (6 bases). Germline loops: CDR1 SNHLY, CDR2 FYNNEI. This CDR3 comprises 15 residues. V was pared by 5 bases and J by 5 bases, with 18 bases between. The CDR3 sequence is CASSSPAGTPYGYTF. CDR3 sequence (DNA): TGTGCCAGCAGTTCCCCCGCCGGGACACCGTATGGCTACACCTTC.

Comments on this clone: At the DNA level, this CDR3 is encoded by other sequences in the same sample as well. The rearrangement links TRBV2 to TRBJ1-1, with a tentative D call TRBD1 (5 bases). The germline gives CDR1 SNHLY, CDR2 FYNNEI. This CDR3 region has 13 residues. Trimming stripped 5 bases from V and 0 bases from J, with 7 bases between. CDR3 nucleotide sequence: TGTGCCAGCAGTACAGGCTTGAACACTGAAGCTTTCTTT. Protein sequence: CASSTGLNTEAFF.

This clone was seen only once. The CDR3 bases are TGCGCCAGCAGCTTGGACGGGACTACCTACGAGCAGTACTTC. This translates into CASSLDGTTYEQYF. The rearrangement joins TRBV5-1 to TRBJ2-7; 7 bases match TRBD2. CDR1 SGHRS and CDR2 YFSETQ come from the germline V gene. Trimming cost V 0 bases and J 2 bases; bases outside gene matches: 2. There are 14 residues in the CDR3.

The V gene is TRBV5-1, the J gene TRBJ1-3; D may be TRBD1 (5 bases). The germline gives CDR1 SGHRS, CDR2 YFSETQ. The CDR3 spans 14 residues. V was trimmed by 6 bases and J by 0 bases, leaving 10 bases between them. The CDR3 DNA reads as TGCGCCAGCACCGGGGGGGGCTCTGGAAACACCATATATTTT. Protein product: CASTGGGSGNTIYF.

The chain combines TRBV10-2 with TRBJ2-7; TRBD2 might be the D (6 bases). The CDR3 sequence is 13 residues long. V was trimmed by 0 bases and J by 6 bases, leaving 9 bases between them. Germline V gene lookup returns CDR1 WSHSY and CDR2 SAAADI. This CDR3 is CASSESEGPEQYF. Here the CDR3 DNA reads TGCGCCAGCAGTGAGTCGGAGGGGCCCGAGCAGTACTTC.

This chain links TRBV5-1 with TRBJ2-3; weak D call: TRBD2 (6 bases). Germline V lookup: CDR1 SGHRS, CDR2 YFSETQ. The CDR3 is 13 amino acids. The V and J ends lost 0 bases and 5 bases respectively, with 7 bases between them. The CDR3 DNA is TGCGCCAGCAGCTTGGGCGGGGAAGATACGCAGTATTTT. It encodes CASSLGGEDTQYF.

The J gene is TRBJ1-4, the V gene TRBV6-5; a weak D match, TRBD1 (5 bases). Germline CDR1 reads MNHEY; CDR2 reads SVGAGI. The CDR3 contains 14 residues. Trimming took 2 bases from V and 8 from J, leaving 12 bases between them. The CDR3 sequence is CASSYTGGLEKLFF. The DNA of the CDR3 is TGTGCCAGCAGTTACACGGGGGGTTTAGAAAAACTGTTTTTT.

The chain couples TRBV6-5 to TRBJ1-6; D perhaps matches TRBD1 (5 bases). The CDR3 consists of 14 residues. V lost 11 bases and J 7 bases, leaving 18 bases between the germline ends. Germline assignment: CDR1 MNHEY and CDR2 SVGAGI. The CDR3, as DNA: TGTGCCTGCTTAGAGGCAGGGCGGAATTCACCCCTCCACTTT. It codes for CACLEAGRNSPLHF.

A few counts support this clone. This chain joins TRBV3-1 (or the pseudogene TRBV3-2) and TRBJ2-1; a possible D gene is TRBD2 (5 bases). Germline CDR1 and CDR2: LGHDT and YNNKEL (reference sequence). The CDR3 length is 15 residues. V lost 0 bases and J lost 5, with 11 bases in between. In DNA, the CDR3 is TGTGCCAGCAGCCAAGACCGGGTCGGGGACAATGAGCAGTTCTTC. Encoded protein: CASSQDRVGDNEQFF.

The chain carries TRBV2 and TRBJ2-7; 9 bases are shared with TRBD1. Germline CDR1 reads SNHLY; CDR2 reads FYNNEI. J lost 0 bases, V lost 6 bases, and 9 bases had no gene match. This CDR3 has 16 amino acids. As DNA, the CDR3 is TGTGCCAGCAGATCTCCGGGACAGGGCCGCTCCTACGAGCAGTACTTC. It is translated as CASRSPGQGRSYEQYF.

This clone has a single count. The chain couples TRBV6-5 to TRBJ2-3, with TRBD1 as a possible D gene (5 bases). The CDR3 has 14 amino acids. The V gene's germline CDR1 is MNHEY and CDR2 SVGAGI. V gave up 6 bases and J gave up 2 bases, with 12 bases separating them. Written as DNA, the CDR3 is TGTGCCAGCAGAAGACAGTACTCCACAGATACGCAGTATTTT. This encodes CASRRQYSTDTQYF.

The rearrangement links TRBV11-2 to TRBJ1-2; D gene uncertain. Germline lookup yields CDR1 SGHAT and CDR2 FQNNGV. Deletions cut 2 bases from V and 8 bases from J, with 12 bases between. CDR3 size: 13 residues. The CDR3 protein is CASSLYGEGGYTF. CDR3 nucleotide sequence: TGTGCCAGCAGCTTATATGGGGAGGGCGGCTACACCTTC.

V is TRBV25-1 and J is TRBJ1-2; TRBD1 aligns across 9 bases. Germline-derived CDR1 and CDR2 are MGHDK and SYGVNS. Trimming at V came to 0 bases and at J to 4 bases, leaving 9 bases not matched to a gene. There are 17 residues in the CDR3. CDR3 sequence (DNA): TGTGCCAGCAGTGAATATCAGGGCACAGGGGGCAGCTATGGCTACACCTTC. Its translation: CASSEYQGTGGSYGYTF.

This clone was recorded once. The V and J genes are TRBV6-5 and TRBJ2-7; D may be TRBD1 (6 bases). Germline lookup yields CDR1 MNHEY and CDR2 SVGAGI. Trimming removed 6 bases at V and 5 bases at J, with 14 bases between. The CDR3 loop spans 13 amino acids. The CDR3, as DNA: TGTGCCAGCAGAGCATCAGGGGTCCACGAGCAGTACTTC. Protein: CASRASGVHEQYF.

In DNA form, the CDR3 reads TGTGCCACCAGTGCCCCGGGACAGTCATCCACCGGGGAGCTGTTTTTT. Translation: CATSAPGQSSTGELFF. The J gene is TRBJ2-2, the V gene TRBV24-1, with 7 bases aligning to TRBD1. Germline CDR1 KGHDR, CDR2 SFDVKD. The CDR3 is 16 residues long. J was trimmed by 4 bases and V by 5 bases; bases with no gene match: 9.

The V gene is TRBV25-1, the J gene TRBJ1-1, with 7 bases identical to TRBD1. J lost 2 bases, V lost 4 bases, and 4 bases had no gene match. The length of the CDR3 is 14 residues. Germline-derived CDR1 and CDR2 are MGHDK and SYGVNS. Here the CDR3 DNA reads TGTGCCAGCAGTGCGGACAGGAGAAACACTGAAGCTTTCTTT. Protein: CASSADRRNTEAFF.

V gene TRBV19 combines with J gene TRBJ1-3; 7 bases align to TRBD1. Germline CDR1 LNHDA, CDR2 SQIVND (reference sequence). CDR3 size: 16 residues. V shed 10 bases, J shed 3 bases, and the junction held 15 bases outside the gene matches. CDR3 nucleotide sequence: TGTGCCACCACTACGGGGTCGGGACAGCTTGGAAACACCATATATTTT. Amino acid sequence: CATTTGSGQLGNTIYF. Looking up the rest from reference TRBV19 and TRBJ1-3 gives the full variable domain: DGGITQSPKYLFRKEGQNVTLSCEQNLNHDAMYWYRQDPGQGLRLIYYSQIVNDFQKGDIAEGYSVSREKKESFPLTVTSAQKNPTAFYLCATTTGSGQLGNTIYFGEGSWLTVV.

V and J are TRBV5-1 and TRBJ2-2, with a possible D match to TRBD2 (5 bases). The V gene lost 7 bases and the J gene lost 5 bases, with 9 bases spanning the gap. Germline values: CDR1 SGHRS, CDR2 YFSETQ. The CDR3 loop spans 12 amino acids. For the CDR3, the DNA is TGCGCCAGCGAACGGGATACCGGGGAGCTGTTTTTT. This gives the protein CASERDTGELFF.

This clone was seen once. This sequence joins TRBV7-2 and TRBJ1-2; D not certain. The V and J ends lost 1 base and 8 bases respectively, with 17 bases between them. CDR3 length: 15 residues. The V gene's germline CDR1 is SGHTA and CDR2 FQGNSA. The CDR3, as DNA: TGTGCCAGCAGCTTAGACCCTCGGGGAGGGAGAGGCTACACCTTC. It translates to CASSLDPRGGRGYTF.

The V call is TRBV7-9, the J call TRBJ1-1; perhaps TRBD1 as D (6 bases). The CDR3 contains 16 residues. Trimming cost V 0 bases and J 1 base, with 12 bases left between them. The germline V gene has CDR1 SEHNR and CDR2 FQNEAQ (reference sequence). CDR3 protein: CASSLAPDRPNTEAFF. The DNA of the CDR3 is TGTGCCAGCAGCTTAGCCCCCGACAGGCCGAACACTGAAGCTTTCTTT.

This clone was observed many times. J is TRBJ1-6 and V is TRBV5-1; D perhaps matches TRBD1 (5 bases). V was shortened by 2 bases and J by 5 bases, with 8 bases between the two germline ends. CDR3 size: 14 residues. CDR1 SGHRS and CDR2 YFSETQ come from the germline V gene. This CDR3 is CASSFRVDNSPLHF. In nucleotides, the CDR3 is TGCGCCAGCAGCTTCAGGGTGGATAATTCACCCCTCCACTTT.

J is TRBJ1-2 and V is TRBV4-2, with a tentative D call TRBD1 (6 bases). Germline V gene data show CDR1 as LGHNA and CDR2 as YNFKEQ. CDR3 length: 15 amino acids. Deletions cut 4 bases from V and 5 bases from J, with 17 bases between. The CDR3: CASSPDRQLTYGYTF. The CDR3 bases are TGTGCCAGCAGCCCGGACAGACAGTTAACATATGGCTACACCTTC.

The CDR3 spells CASSQGEGALGYGYTF. DNA of the CDR3: TGCGCCAGCAGCCAAGGAGAGGGGGCGCTGGGCTATGGCTACACCTTC. The rearrangement links TRBV4-1 to TRBJ1-2, with 7 bases fitting TRBD1. This CDR3 is built from 16 residues. Trimming took 1 base from V and 4 from J; bases not matched to a gene: 9. Germline CDR1 and CDR2: MGHRA and YSYEKL.

The V gene is TRBV18, the J gene TRBJ1-1; D is uncertain. CDR1 is KGHSH, CDR2 LQKENI, per germline. The CDR3 totals 15 residues. V was shortened by 5 bases and J by 3 bases, with 16 bases between the two germline ends. Here the CDR3 DNA reads TGTGCCAGCTCAAACAGTCAGGCAGCGGACACTGAAGCTTTCTTT. It translates to CASSNSQAADTEAFF.

V gene TRBV19 combines with J gene TRBJ2-7; 9 bases are shared with TRBD1. With 5 bases clipped from V and 0 bases from J, the junction kept 5 bases outside the gene matches. Germline CDR1 reads LNHDA; CDR2 reads SQIVND (reference sequence). There are 15 residues in the CDR3. CDR3 DNA sequence: TGTGCCAGTAGTTTCGGGACAGGGAACTCCTACGAGCAGTACTTC. Protein: CASSFGTGNSYEQYF.

The genes are TRBV28 and TRBJ2-7; the match to TRBD1 covers 10 bases. The J segment lost 7 bases and the V segment lost 5 bases, leaving 14 bases of the junction unmatched. In germline, CDR1 is MDHEN, CDR2 SYDVKM. The CDR3 extends over 16 amino acids. In DNA, the CDR3 is TGTGCCAGCAGTCGACTAATTCGACAGGGGGCGCGGGAGCAGTACTTC. Translation gives CASSRLIRQGAREQYF.

The chain employs TRBV24-1 and TRBJ1-2; no clear D. The germline V and J ends were trimmed by 5 bases and 2 bases, with 11 bases remaining between them. In germline, CDR1 is KGHDR, CDR2 SFDVKD. The CDR3 contains 14 residues. The CDR3 protein is CATSAPGQNYGYTF. In DNA, the CDR3 is TGTGCCACCAGTGCCCCGGGTCAGAACTATGGCTACACCTTC.

The chain links TRBV7-9 to TRBJ2-2; 11 bases fit TRBD2. The CDR3 covers 17 residues. Germline CDR1 SEHNR, CDR2 FQNEAQ (reference sequence). Trimming took 5 bases from V and 5 from J; bases not matched to a gene: 10. DNA for the CDR3: TGTGCCAGCAGCCCCCCGGGGCTAGCGGGGGGAACCGGGGAGCTGTTTTTT. It translates to CASSPPGLAGGTGELFF.

The chain joins TRBV6-6 to TRBJ1-2, with 8 nucleotides matching TRBD1. CDR1 and CDR2 from the germline V gene are MNHNY and SVGAGI (reference sequence). The ends lost 7 bases at V and 6 bases at J; junction bases unmatched: 13. CDR3 size: 15 residues. CDR3 DNA: TGTGCCAGCACCGTGATGAACAGGGGGTCCAATGGCTACACCTTC. It yields the protein CASTVMNRGSNGYTF.